The rows below give T cell receptor beta chains drawn from one sample of a study of T cells in Graves' hyperthyroidism and ophthalmopathy. TCRdb reanalysed the multiplex PCR reads using MiXCR and keeps one entry per CDR3 protein. The sample contains 550,000 to 600,000 distinct CDR3 sequences, around 42% of which appear only once. The sample was peripheral blood or thyroid tissue (not recorded which). These receptors were collected from an adult woman with Graves' disease, either hyperthyroidism or ophthalmopathy (not recorded which). The CDR3 runs from the conserved cysteine through the conserved F or W. D genes are given only for firm matches. Clone sizes are given selectively: once, few, many, or a class where the clone is expanded.

>TRBV20-1|TRBJ1-4|TRBD1|NA
TGCAGTGCTAGCAGGGGGCAAGAAGAAAAACTGTTTTTT
CSASRGQEEKLFF
>TRBV20-1|TRBJ2-5|NA|many
TGCAGTGCTCTCCTTTGGGAGAAAGAGACCCAGTACTTC
CSALLWEKETQYF
>TRBV6-5|TRBJ2-6|NA|many
TGTGCCAGCAGTTACGGTCCCTCTGGGGCCAACGTCCTGACTTTC
CASSYGPSGANVLTF
>TRBV4-2|TRBJ2-7|TRBD2|NA
TGTGCCAGCAGCCGAGAGCGACTAGCGAGGGAGCAGTACTTC
CASSRERLAREQYF
>TRBV2|TRBJ2-2|TRBD1|NA
TGTGCCAGCGGACCTTCGGGACAGGGAGACACCGGGGAGCTGTTTTTT
CASGPSGQGDTGELFF
>TRBV29-1|TRBJ2-7|TRBD1|many
TGCAGCGCAGACAGGGGCGCTGGGCAGTACTTC
CSADRGAGQYF
>TRBV19|TRBJ2-5|TRBD2|NA
TGTGCCAGTAGTATAGACGGGACTAGCGGAGAAGAGACCCAGTACTTC
CASSIDGTSGEETQYF
>TRBV7-9|TRBJ2-7|TRBD1|many
TGTGCCAGCAGCGGGAACCGGGACAGCGACCTCCCCGCCTACGAGCAGTACTTC
CASSGNRDSDLPAYEQYF
>TRBV27|TRBJ1-5|NA|NA
TGTGCCAGCAGGGTAGGATATACCTATAGCAATCAGCCCCAGCATTTT
CASRVGYTYSNQPQHF
>TRBV7-9|TRBJ1-1|NA|many
TGTGCCAGCAGCGCCTTCGACACAACGACTGAAGCTTTCTTT
CASSAFDTTTEAFF
>TRBV11-2|TRBJ1-5|NA|many
TGTGCCAGCAGCTTAGGTCCAGGGGGCAATCAGCCCCAGCATTTT
CASSLGPGGNQPQHF
>TRBV4-1|TRBJ1-5|TRBD1|few
TGCGCCAGCAGCCAAGGTTTAAAAGGGGGCGCGGGGCAGCCCCAGCATTTT
CASSQGLKGGAGQPQHF
>TRBV20-1|TRBJ2-5|TRBD2|NA
TGCAGTGCTAGCCCGGGACTAACTGAGGAGGAGGCCCATTACTTC
CSASPGLTEEEAHYF
>TRBV20-1|TRBJ2-5|TRBD2|many
TGCAGTGCTAGACTGGCGGGAGGGATGCAAGAGACCCAGTACTTC
CSARLAGGMQETQYF
>TRBV7-8|TRBJ2-6|TRBD1|few
TGTGCCATGACAGGGAGAAACGCGGGGGCCAACGTCCTGACTTTC
CAMTGRNAGANVLTF
>TRBV20-1|TRBJ2-5|TRBD1|NA
TGCAGTGCTGACGCCGGGACAGGGGGAAGGGAGACCCAGTACTTC
CSADAGTGGRETQYF
>TRBV15|TRBJ1-2|TRBD1|NA
TGTGCCACCAGCAGTCAAAGGGACAGGGGGGTGGGCTACACCTTC
CATSSQRDRGVGYTF
>TRBV4-1|TRBJ2-2|NA|many
TGCGCCAGCAGCCAAGAAGCCCGTGGGGTCGGGGAGCTGTTTTTT
CASSQEARGVGELFF
>TRBV20-1|TRBJ1-2|NA|NA
TGCAGTGCTAGAGATGCCCGGGGCTACACCTTC
CSARDARGYTF
>TRBV7-2|TRBJ2-7|TRBD1|NA
TGTGCCAGCAGCTTGGGGGACAGGTTCGGCGAGCAGTACTTC
CASSLGDRFGEQYF
>TRBV12-3/TRBV12-4|TRBJ2-5|TRBD2|NA
TGTGCCAGCAGTTTTAGCGGGAGTGGAGAGACCCAGTACTTC
CASSFSGSGETQYF
>TRBV28|TRBJ2-7|NA|few
TGTGCCAGCAGTTTACGCCTGGGTTACGAGCAGTACTTC
CASSLRLGYEQYF
>TRBV19|TRBJ2-5|TRBD1|NA
TGTGCCAGTAGTATCCAGGGACAGCGCCAAGAGACCCAGTACTTC
CASSIQGQRQETQYF
>TRBV10-2|TRBJ1-5|NA|few
TGCGCCAGCAGTGAGTCAGGGTTCAATCAGCCCCAGCATTTT
CASSESGFNQPQHF
>TRBV7-9|TRBJ2-2|NA|NA
TGTGCCAGCAGCTTAGCGGATGGCGGCTTCACCGGGGAGCTGTTTTTT
CASSLADGGFTGELFF
>TRBV4-2|TRBJ1-6|NA|many
TGTGCCAGCAGTTTGACAGAAATTAATTCACCCCTCCACTTT
CASSLTEINSPLHF
>TRBV20-1|TRBJ2-5|TRBD2|many
TGCAGTGCTAGAGACGCGGGAGGGCCTGGGGAGACCCAGTACTTC
CSARDAGGPGETQYF
>TRBV11-2|TRBJ2-2|NA|NA
TGTGCCAGCAGACCGTCCGGGGCAACCATCACCGGGGAGCTGTTTTTT
CASRPSGATITGELFF
>TRBV5-1|TRBJ2-5|NA|many
TGCGCCAGCAGTTCTCAGGGCCAAGAGACCCAGTACTTC
CASSSQGQETQYF
>TRBV2|TRBJ1-1|NA|NA
TGTGCCAGCAGTGATGGCAGGGGTTGGAACACTGAAGCTTTCTTT
CASSDGRGWNTEAFF
>TRBV2|TRBJ2-3|NA|few
TGTGCCAGCAATCTGTTAGATACGCAGTATTTT
CASNLLDTQYF
>TRBV19|TRBJ2-7|NA|many
TGTGCCAGTAGTCCATCGCGGGACAGCGAGCAGTACTTC
CASSPSRDSEQYF
>TRBV9|TRBJ2-5|NA|many
TGTGCCAGCAGCGTCGGGGCGGTCTTGTACCAAGAGACCCAGTACTTC
CASSVGAVLYQETQYF
>TRBV19|TRBJ1-1|TRBD1|many
TGTGCCACCATGGACAGGGTCGATCGGACTGAAGCTTTCTTT
CATMDRVDRTEAFF
>TRBV20-1|TRBJ1-1|NA|many
TGCAGTGCTAGACCCCCGGGGAGTCGTAACACTGAAGCTTTCTTT
CSARPPGSRNTEAFF
>TRBV2|TRBJ1-1|NA|NA
TGTGCCAGCAGAGAACAGGATGAAGCTTTCTTT
CASREQDEAFF
>TRBV10-2|TRBJ2-2|NA|once
TGCGCCAGCCAAAACGGGGGGGAGCTGTTTTTT
CASQNGGELFF